What follows are 27 T cell receptor beta chains derived from one specimen sequenced in a study of PD-1 blockade in classical Hodgkin lymphoma. Every patient was affected by relapse after autologous stem cell transplantation, while exposure to brentuximab vedotin was not uniform. The authors enriched CD8+ T cells from thawed PBMCs via magnetic negative selection. The protocol was immunoSEQ multiplex PCR, while the TCRdb copy is restricted to in-frame clones and leaves out a portion. The sample consists of about 27,000 clones, around nine tenths of them appearing once. This specimen consisted of CD8+ T cells from blood, obtained at baseline. Receptors originate from a human donor with classical Hodgkin lymphoma.

V gene TRBV7-2 combines with J gene TRBJ2-3; the D gene could be TRBD1 or TRBD2 (6 bases each). Per germline, CDR1 SGHTA and CDR2 FQGNSA. The CDR3 is 15 residues long. V lost 4 bases, J lost 7 bases, and 18 bases lay in between. The CDR3 DNA follows: TGTGCCAGCAGCTCGGACCGGGGGCCACGAAATACGCAGTATTTT. Its translation is CASSSDRGPRNTQYF.

The CDR3 DNA reads TGTGCCAGCTCACTGCGGGGAGTTCAGCCCCAGCATTTT. The encoded protein is CASSLRGVQPQHF. V and J are TRBV18 and TRBJ1-5; D ambiguous. CDR1 and CDR2 from the germline V gene are KGHSH and LQKENI. Trimming left V 4 bases short and J 6 bases short, with 10 bases between. This CDR3 comprises 13 residues.

The gene calls are TRBV13 and TRBJ2-6, with TRBD2 as a possible D gene (5 bases). Looked up from germline, CDR1 is PRHDT and CDR2 is FYEKMQ (reference sequence). The CDR3 is 14 residues long. V lost 5 bases and J lost 2, with 7 bases in between. CDR3 region: CASSPGAGANVLTF. The CDR3 DNA is TGTGCCAGCAGCCCCGGGGCTGGGGCCAACGTCCTGACTTTC.

The chain recombines TRBV28 with TRBJ2-7; 7 bases are a match to TRBD1. The length of the CDR3 is 14 residues. V trimming: 4 bases; J trimming: 4 bases; junction bases outside the gene matches: 7. Germline CDR1 MDHEN, CDR2 SYDVKM. This chain's CDR3 is CASSSPGQIYEQYF. The CDR3 DNA reads TGTGCCAGCAGTTCCCCGGGACAGATTTACGAGCAGTACTTC.

The chain uses TRBV9 and TRBJ2-7; TRBD1 matches at 8 bases. Germline V lookup: CDR1 SGDLS, CDR2 YYNGEE. The CDR3 runs 14 residues. V shed 3 bases and J 4 bases; nucleotides not matched to a gene: 6. The DNA for the CDR3 is TGTGCCAGCAGCGGACGGGACAGGTCTTACGAGCAGTACTTC. This encodes CASSGRDRSYEQYF.

This chain links TRBV9 with TRBJ1-1; TRBD1 matches at 7 bases. This CDR3 has 17 amino acids. Germline V CDR1 and CDR2: SGDLS, YYNGEE. The V and J ends lost 5 bases and 4 bases, in that order; junction bases with no gene match: 17. Here the CDR3 reads CASSLLMEGARGTEAFF. Written as DNA, the CDR3 is TGTGCCAGCAGTCTATTGATGGAGGGGGCGCGGGGCACTGAAGCTTTCTTT.

This clone was found once. In the same sample, other DNA sequences code for this CDR3. This chain connects TRBV2 to TRBJ1-1; D is perhaps TRBD1 (5 bases). Germline V gives CDR1 SNHLY, CDR2 FYNNEI. Trimming removed 10 bases from V and 5 bases from J, with 11 bases in between. CDR3 size: 11 residues. CDR3 in amino acids: CATPRGTEAFF. CDR3 DNA: TGTGCCACCCCCCGGGGGACTGAAGCTTTCTTT.

In this sample, this clone turned up once. The rearrangement joins TRBV9 to TRBJ2-1; 16 nucleotides line up with TRBD2. CDR3 size: 16 residues. Germline-derived CDR1 and CDR2 are SGDLS and YYNGEE. Trimming took 4 bases from V and 9 from J; bases not matched to a gene: 7. The CDR3 DNA reads as TGTGCCAGCAGCCCGGGACTAGCGGGAGGGTTTCTTGAGCAGTTCTTC. This gives the protein CASSPGLAGGFLEQFF.

The V call is TRBV5-6, the J call TRBJ2-7, with TRBD1 matching 7 bases. CDR3 length equals 14 residues. Germline CDR1 is SGHDT and CDR2 is YYEEEE. Losses at the gene ends were 2 bases for V and 0 bases for J; bases not matched to a gene: 2. The CDR3 DNA follows: TGTGCCAGCAGCTTTGGGACAGCCTCCTACGAGCAGTACTTC. Its protein is CASSFGTASYEQYF.

The rearrangement joins TRBV23-1 to TRBJ2-7; D is uncertain. TRBV23-1 is annotated as an ORF whose role is uncertain. The CDR3 has 20 residues. Between the trimmed V and J ends, which lost 3 bases and 6 bases, there was a span of 33 bases. The CDR3 reads CASSHVHRQTLLPWRIEQYF. The CDR3 DNA is TGCGCCAGCAGTCACGTACACCGGCAAACCTTATTACCCTGGCGGATCGAGCAGTACTTC.

This rearrangement joins TRBV28 to TRBJ2-1; TRBD2 matches at 9 bases. Trimming took 5 bases from V and 8 from J; bases not matched to a gene: 16. From germline, CDR1 is MDHEN and CDR2 SYDVKM. The CDR3 spans 17 residues. CDR3 bases: TGTGCCAGCAGTACACGACATATAACCGGGACTAGCTATGAGCAGTTCTTC. Its protein is CASSTRHITGTSYEQFF.

This rearrangement joins TRBV27 to TRBJ1-1; D uncertain. V lost 4 bases to trimming and J lost 11 bases, with 20 bases between them. The V gene's germline CDR1 is MNHEY and CDR2 SMNVEV (reference sequence). This CDR3 has 14 amino acids. The CDR3 DNA reads TGTGCCAGCAGTTCCCTTTGGGAAGAATTTCGGGCTTTCTTT. It translates to CASSSLWEEFRAFF.

The chain recombines TRBV5-1 with TRBJ2-7; the D gene is possibly TRBD2 (6 bases). Germline CDR1 reads SGHRS; CDR2 reads YFSETQ. V lost 2 bases, J lost 2 bases, and 11 bases lay in between. The CDR3 spans 14 residues. CDR3 sequence: CASSFSGGTYEQYF. As DNA, the CDR3 is TGCGCCAGCAGCTTTAGTGGGGGGACCTACGAGCAGTACTTC. The full variable domain, in which reference TRBV5-1 and TRBJ2-7 provide the parts outside the CDR3, is KAGVTQTPRYLIKTRGQQVTLSCSPISGHRSVSWYQQTPGQGLQFLFEYFSETQRNKGNFPGRFSGRQFSNSRSEMNVSTLELGDSALYLCASSFSGGTYEQYFGPGTRLTVT.

The gene calls are TRBV27 and TRBJ2-5, with D possibly being TRBD1 or TRBD2 (5 bases each). The germline V gene encodes CDR1 MNHEY and CDR2 SMNVEV (reference sequence). The CDR3 totals 15 residues. V dropped 3 bases and J dropped 1 base, with 12 bases sitting between them. The CDR3 DNA sequence: TGTGCCAGCAGTTTCGTTGGGGACCTCCAAGAGACCCAGTACTTC. It codes for CASSFVGDLQETQYF.

The J gene is TRBJ2-7, the V gene TRBV27; no clear D. Germline assignment: CDR1 MNHEY and CDR2 SMNVEV (reference sequence). V lost 3 bases, J lost 5 bases, and 5 bases lay in between. This CDR3 has 11 residues. The CDR3 is CASSFQDEQYF. In DNA, the CDR3 is TGTGCCAGCAGTTTCCAGGACGAGCAGTACTTC.

J is TRBJ2-7 and V is TRBV19; 8 positions agree with TRBD1. This CDR3 is 16 amino acids long. Per germline, CDR1 LNHDA and CDR2 SQIVND (reference sequence). After removal of 4 bases from V and 2 bases from J, the junction contained 10 bases not matched to a gene. The CDR3 bases are TGTGCCAGTAGTACCCCTCTACAGGGGGTAGCCTACGAGCAGTACTTC. Its protein is CASSTPLQGVAYEQYF.

The chain combines TRBV5-1 with TRBJ2-6; possibly TRBD1 or TRBD2 for D (5 bases each). Trimming took 3 bases from V and 2 from J, leaving 18 bases between them. The CDR3 is 18 amino acids. The V gene's germline CDR1 is SGHRS and CDR2 YFSETQ. The CDR3 DNA reads TGCGCCAGCAGCTACGGTGGACGGGACGGGCCTGGGGCCAACGTCCTGACTTTC. The encoded protein is CASSYGGRDGPGANVLTF.

The CDR3 sequence is CASSGTVNEQFF. The CDR3 DNA is TGTGCCAGCAGTGGGACTGTCAATGAGCAGTTCTTC. The V call is TRBV27, the J call TRBJ2-1, with D possibly matching TRBD2 (6 bases). Trimming took 5 bases from V and 6 from J, leaving 8 bases between them. Germline CDR1 reads MNHEY; CDR2 reads SMNVEV (reference sequence). The CDR3 has 12 amino acids.

The chain joins TRBV4-1 to TRBJ2-1; D not certain. This CDR3 is built from 14 residues. Looked up from germline, CDR1 is MGHRA and CDR2 is YSYEKL. Trimming cost V 4 bases and J 9 bases, with 16 bases left between them. CDR3 coding DNA: TGCGCCAGCAGCCCCGCCGCCGGGTTGGTTGAGCAGTTCTTC. Its protein is CASSPAAGLVEQFF.

V and J are TRBV28 and TRBJ2-7, with D perhaps TRBD1 or TRBD2 (5 bases each). Trimming stripped 3 bases from V and 2 bases from J, with 11 bases between. The germline gives CDR1 MDHEN, CDR2 SYDVKM. The CDR3 totals 14 residues. CDR3 sequence (DNA): TGTGCCAGCAGTTTTTTTGGGGGAGCCTACGAGCAGTACTTC. Its translation is CASSFFGGAYEQYF.

The genes are TRBV10-3 and TRBJ2-7; 7 bases map to TRBD1. The CDR3 has 14 amino acids. Trimming removed 2 bases from V and 2 bases from J; junction bases left unmatched: 3. Germline V gives CDR1 ENHRY, CDR2 SYGVKD. CDR3: CAISEGQVPYEQYF. In DNA form, the CDR3 reads TGTGCCATCAGTGAGGGACAGGTTCCCTACGAGCAGTACTTC.

This clone has just one count. The chain carries TRBV27 and TRBJ1-5; 9 nucleotides match TRBD1. V lost 5 bases to trimming and J lost 2 bases; unmatched junction nucleotides: 10. Germline loops: CDR1 MNHEY, CDR2 SMNVEV (reference sequence). The CDR3 loop spans 17 amino acids. The CDR3 DNA reads TGTGCCAGCAGTCGGTCCCACCGGGACAGGGGCAATCAGCCCCAGCATTTT. As protein: CASSRSHRDRGNQPQHF.

This sequence joins TRBV6-5 and TRBJ2-3; D is unresolved. From germline, CDR1 is MNHEY and CDR2 SVGAGI. Trimming took off 1 base at V and 0 bases at J, with 5 bases between the two ends. This CDR3 contains 14 residues. The CDR3 loop reads CASSYFGSTDTQYF. CDR3 DNA: TGTGCCAGCAGTTACTTCGGGAGCACAGATACGCAGTATTTT.

The chain couples TRBV5-4 to TRBJ2-7; TRBD2 aligns across 8 bases. J gave up 7 bases and V 1 base, and 16 bases lay outside the gene matches. The CDR3 spans 17 residues. CDR1 and CDR2 (germline): SGHNT, YYREEE (reference sequence). The CDR3 sequence is CASSLPHRLARIREQYF. The CDR3 DNA reads TGTGCCAGCAGCTTGCCGCACCGACTAGCGAGAATCCGAGAGCAGTACTTC. The entire variable domain, with the rest obtained from reference TRBV5-4 and TRBJ2-7, is as follows: ETGVTQSPTHLIKTRGQQVTLRCSSQSGHNTVSWYQQALGQGPQFIFQYYREEENGRGNFPPRFSGLQFPNYSSELNVNALELDDSALYLCASSLPHRLARIREQYFGPGTRLTVT.

CDR3 sequence reads: CASSLDLAGGFLAQYF. CDR3 bases: TGTGCCAGCAGCTTAGACCTCGCGGGAGGCTTTCTAGCGCAGTATTTT. The rearrangement joins TRBV7-2 to TRBJ2-3; 8 bases match TRBD2. Germline CDR1 reads SGHTA; CDR2 reads FQGNSA. V was clipped by 1 base and J by 10 bases; unmatched bases: 13. The CDR3 covers 16 residues.

V usage is TRBV10-2 and J usage is TRBJ2-2, with 9 nucleotides matching TRBD2. V lost 10 bases, J lost 7 bases, and 4 bases stayed unmatched. CDR3 length: 12 residues. Per the germline V gene, CDR1 is WSHSY and CDR2 is SAAADI. CDR3 protein: CATREGSGELFF. The CDR3 DNA follows: TGCGCCACGCGGGAGGGGAGCGGGGAGCTGTTTTTT.

This clone came up a few times. The chain couples TRBV7-9 to TRBJ1-1; D is ambiguous. V gave up 2 bases and J gave up 0 bases, with 10 bases separating them. Germline V lookup: CDR1 SEHNR, CDR2 FQNEAQ (reference sequence). This CDR3 has 15 amino acids. CDR3 in amino acids: CASSLIVQMNTEAFF. CDR3 DNA sequence: TGTGCCAGCAGCTTAATAGTACAGATGAACACTGAAGCTTTCTTT. Full variable domain (missing parts from reference TRBV7-9 and TRBJ1-1): DTGVSQNPRHKITKRGQNVTFRCDPISEHNRLYWYRQTLGQGPEFLTYFQNEAQLEKSRLLSDRFSAERPKGSFSTLEIQRTEQGDSAMYLCASSLIVQMNTEAFFGQGTRLTVV.